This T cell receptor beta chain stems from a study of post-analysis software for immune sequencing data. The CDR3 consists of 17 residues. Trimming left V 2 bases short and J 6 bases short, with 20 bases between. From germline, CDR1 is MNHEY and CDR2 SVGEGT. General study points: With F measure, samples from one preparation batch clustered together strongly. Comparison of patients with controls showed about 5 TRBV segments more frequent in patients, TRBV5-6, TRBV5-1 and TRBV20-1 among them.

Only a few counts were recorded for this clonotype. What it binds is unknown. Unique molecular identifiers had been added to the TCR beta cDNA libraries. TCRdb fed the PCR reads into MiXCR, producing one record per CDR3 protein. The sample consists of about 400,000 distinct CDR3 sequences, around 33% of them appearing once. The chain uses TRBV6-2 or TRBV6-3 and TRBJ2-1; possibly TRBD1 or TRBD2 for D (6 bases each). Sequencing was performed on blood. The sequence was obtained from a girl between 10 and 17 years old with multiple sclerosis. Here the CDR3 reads CASSYPLIWGASNEQFF. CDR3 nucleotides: TGTGCCAGCAGTTACCCGTTGATATGGGGGGCCAGCAATGAGCAGTTCTTC.